These 14 T cell receptor beta chains originate from one sample sequenced in a study of Ad26.COV2.S vaccination and SARS-CoV-2 variants. Sample treatment: over 15 received Ad26.COV2.S at low or high dose, single or two shots; several received placebo; per-sample allocation not given. After the first vaccine or placebo injection, samples were drawn on day 63. Repertoires were generated with immunoSEQ multiplex PCR, while TCRdb's copy carries only in-frame clones and drops some. The repertoire includes about 680,000 clones, more than 70% of them detected once, and nearly 1.5% sits in the top ten. The starting material was peripheral blood, obtained in a trial of Ad26.COV2.S vaccine versus placebo. The receptors were sampled from a person between 18 and 60 years old who received the Ad26.COV2.S COVID-19 vaccine or a placebo.

This clone showed up just once. V is TRBV3-1 (or the pseudogene TRBV3-2) and J is TRBJ2-7; D is perhaps TRBD1 (5 bases). V lost 0 bases and J 0 bases, leaving 18 bases between the germline ends. The CDR3 has 18 amino acids. Germline CDR1 is LGHDT and CDR2 is YNNKEL (reference sequence). In DNA form, the CDR3 reads TGTGCCAGCAGCCAAGACCCATATCAGGGCCGCCCCTCCTACGAGCAGTACTTC. It specifies CASSQDPYQGRPSYEQYF.

For this clone: At one of its ends the junction is not consistent with the germline gene, which may arise from a read error. V gene TRBV7-7 combines with J gene TRBJ2-1; D call uncertain. Germline assignment: CDR1 SSHAT and CDR2 FNYEAQ (reference sequence). The CDR3 extends over 13 amino acids. The CDR3 is CASSFGETNEQFF. The CDR3 coding sequence is TGTGCTAGCAGCTTCGGCGAGACCAATGAGCAGTTCTTC.

The rearrangement uses TRBV19 and TRBJ2-1; 8 bases agree with TRBD2. The CDR3 length is 16 residues. V lost 6 bases, J lost 3 bases, and 10 bases stayed unmatched. Germline V lookup: CDR1 LNHDA, CDR2 SQIVND (reference sequence). CDR3 sequence (DNA): TGTGCCAGTAGCTCCACGGCGGCGGGGGGCTACAATGAGCAGTTCTTC. Its protein is CASSSTAAGGYNEQFF.

The rearrangement joins TRBV19 to TRBJ2-6; D perhaps matches TRBD2 (6 bases). In germline, CDR1 is LNHDA, CDR2 SQIVND (reference sequence). V lost 6 bases to trimming and J lost 2 bases, with 11 bases between them. The CDR3 is 15 amino acids. The CDR3 region has the DNA TGTGCCAGTAGGCCTCGGGGGACTGGGGCCAACGTCCTGACTTTC. Its translation is CASRPRGTGANVLTF. The full variable domain, completed using reference TRBV19 and TRBJ2-6, is DGGITQSPKYLFRKEGQNVTLSCEQNLNHDAMYWYRQDPGQGLRLIYYSQIVNDFQKGDIAEGYSVSREKKESFPLTVTSAQKNPTAFYLCASRPRGTGANVLTFGAGSRLTVL.

The gene calls are TRBV7-9 and TRBJ2-1, with D unclear. Between the trimmed V and J ends, which lost 1 base and 9 bases, there was a span of 22 bases. CDR1 and CDR2 (germline): SEHNR, FQNEAQ (reference sequence). CDR3 length equals 17 residues. CDR3 in amino acids: CASSLVWLTEGKFEQFF. CDR3 DNA: TGTGCCAGCAGCTTAGTATGGTTAACCGAAGGTAAATTTGAGCAGTTCTTC.

The rearrangement uses TRBV7-9 and TRBJ2-1, with 8 bases aligning to TRBD1. The germline V gene encodes CDR1 SEHNR and CDR2 FQNEAQ (reference sequence). V was clipped by 1 base and J by 6 bases; unmatched bases: 5. The CDR3 runs 15 residues. The CDR3 DNA follows: TGTGCCAGCAGCTTAGAGAAGGACAGGGCCAATGAGCAGTTCTTC. It yields the protein CASSLEKDRANEQFF.

The chain joins TRBV18 to TRBJ1-3; a weak D match, TRBD1 (5 bases). CDR3 length equals 17 residues. Germline V CDR1 and CDR2: KGHSH, LQKENI. Between the trimmed V and J ends, which lost 5 bases and 0 bases, there was a span of 17 bases. DNA for the CDR3: TGTGCCAGCTCAACTTCGGGTCGGGGGAGCTCTGGAAACACCATATATTTT. It specifies CASSTSGRGSSGNTIYF.

In the case of this clone: Other DNA variants within this sample encode the same CDR3. This sequence joins TRBV12-3 or TRBV12-4 and TRBJ1-2; D not resolved. Trimming took 1 base from V and 0 from J, leaving 3 bases between them. The CDR3 spans 13 residues. CDR3 coding DNA: TGTGCCAGCAGTTTAGGGACTAACTATGGCTACACCTTC. Residues: CASSLGTNYGYTF.

The DNA of the CDR3 is TGTGCCAGCAGTTACATGGGCCAAAAATACAACGAGCAGTACTTC. Amino acid sequence: CASSYMGQKYNEQYF. The V call is TRBV6-6, the J call TRBJ2-7; D gene ambiguous. Trimming pared 2 bases from V and 5 bases from J, leaving 16 bases between. Germline V CDR1 and CDR2: MNHNY, SVGAGI (reference sequence). This CDR3 is built from 15 residues.

The V and J genes are TRBV4-3 and TRBJ2-3; either TRBD1 or TRBD2 may fit D (6 bases each). The CDR3 loop spans 15 amino acids. Germline V gives CDR1 LGHNA, CDR2 YSLEER. V lost 1 base, J lost 4 bases, and 12 bases lay in between. The CDR3 sequence: CASSQGGRLADTQYF. Here the CDR3 DNA reads TGCGCCAGCAGCCAAGGGGGGCGACTAGCAGATACGCAGTATTTT.

V and J are TRBV12-3 or TRBV12-4 and TRBJ2-7; D gene ambiguous. Between the trimmed V and J ends, which lost 1 base and 0 bases, there was a span of 4 bases. The CDR3 has 13 amino acids. As DNA, the CDR3 is TGTGCCAGCAGTTTAGAGAGCTCCTACGAGCAGTACTTC. It yields the protein CASSLESSYEQYF.

V is TRBV30 and J is TRBJ2-6; maybe TRBD2 (7 bases). Trimming took 2 bases from V and 11 from J, leaving 16 bases between them. The length of the CDR3 is 14 residues. Per germline, CDR1 GTSNPN and CDR2 SVGIG (reference sequence). The CDR3 protein is CAWSSRGGGHVLTF. The CDR3 coding sequence is TGTGCCTGGAGTTCCCGGGGAGGGGGGCACGTCCTGACTTTC.

The chain employs TRBV7-2 and TRBJ2-1, with 8 bases matching TRBD1. The germline V gene has CDR1 SGHTA and CDR2 FQGNSA. CDR3 length: 14 amino acids. After removal of 1 base from V and 9 bases from J, the junction contained 5 bases not matched to a gene. For the CDR3, the DNA is TGTGCCAGCAGCTTAGGGCAGGGGGCCGGTGAGCAGTTCTTC. This encodes CASSLGQGAGEQFF.

The chain uses TRBV12-3 or TRBV12-4 and TRBJ1-6; D unclear. Deletions cut 3 bases from V and 9 bases from J, with 6 bases between. The CDR3 loop spans 12 amino acids. The CDR3 coding sequence is TGTGCCAGCAGTTTGTTGGCTTCACCCCTCCACTTT. Protein: CASSLLASPLHF.